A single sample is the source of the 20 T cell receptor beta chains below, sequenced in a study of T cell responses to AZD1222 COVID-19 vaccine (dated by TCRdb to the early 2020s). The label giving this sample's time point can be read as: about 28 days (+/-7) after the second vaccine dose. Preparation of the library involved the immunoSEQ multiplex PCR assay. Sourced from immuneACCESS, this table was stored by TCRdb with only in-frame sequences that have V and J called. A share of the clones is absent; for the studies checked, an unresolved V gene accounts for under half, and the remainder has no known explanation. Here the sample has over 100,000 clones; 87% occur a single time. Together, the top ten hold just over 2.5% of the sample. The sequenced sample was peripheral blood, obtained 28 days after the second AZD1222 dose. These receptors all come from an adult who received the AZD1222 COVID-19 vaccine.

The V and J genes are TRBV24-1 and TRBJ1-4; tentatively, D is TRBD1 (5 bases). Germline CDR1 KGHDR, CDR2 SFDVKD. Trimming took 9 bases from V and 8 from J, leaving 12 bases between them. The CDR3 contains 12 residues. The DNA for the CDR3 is TGTGCCACCTCCCAGGGTGGCGAAAAACTGTTTTTT. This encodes CATSQGGEKLFF.

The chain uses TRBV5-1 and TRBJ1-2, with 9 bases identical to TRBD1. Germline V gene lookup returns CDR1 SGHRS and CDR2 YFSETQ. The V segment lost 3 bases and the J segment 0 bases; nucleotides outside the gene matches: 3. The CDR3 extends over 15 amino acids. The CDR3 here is CASSSTGGSNYGYTF. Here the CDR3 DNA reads TGCGCCAGCAGCTCTACAGGGGGCTCTAACTATGGCTACACCTTC.

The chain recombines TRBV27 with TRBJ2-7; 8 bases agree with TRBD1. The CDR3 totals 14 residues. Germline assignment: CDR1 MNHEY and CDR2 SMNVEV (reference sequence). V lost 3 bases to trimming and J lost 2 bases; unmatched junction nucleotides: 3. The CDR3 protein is CASSFWDRTYEQYF. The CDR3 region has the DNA TGTGCCAGCAGTTTTTGGGACAGGACCTACGAGCAGTACTTC.

The CDR3 sequence is CASSWGRGGNQPQHF. CDR3 DNA: TGTGCCAGCAGCTGGGGCAGGGGAGGTAATCAGCCCCAGCATTTT. This chain links TRBV7-2 with TRBJ1-5; a weak D match, TRBD1 (6 bases). Germline loops: CDR1 SGHTA, CDR2 FQGNSA. Trimming shortened V by 4 bases and J by 4 bases, and 14 bases separated the two germline ends. This CDR3 is built from 15 residues.

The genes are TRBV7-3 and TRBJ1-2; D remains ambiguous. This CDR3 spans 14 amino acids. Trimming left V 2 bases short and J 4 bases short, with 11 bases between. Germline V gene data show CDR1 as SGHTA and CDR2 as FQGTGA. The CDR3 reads CASSLSAVGYGYTF. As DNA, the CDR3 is TGTGCCAGCAGCTTATCGGCGGTTGGCTATGGCTACACCTTC.

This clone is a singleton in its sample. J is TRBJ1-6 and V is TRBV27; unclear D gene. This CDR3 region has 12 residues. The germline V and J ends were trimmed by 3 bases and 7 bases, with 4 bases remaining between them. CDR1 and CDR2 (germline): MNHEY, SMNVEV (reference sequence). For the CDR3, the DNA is TGTGCCAGCAGTTTTAAGAATTCACCCCTCCACTTT. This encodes CASSFKNSPLHF.

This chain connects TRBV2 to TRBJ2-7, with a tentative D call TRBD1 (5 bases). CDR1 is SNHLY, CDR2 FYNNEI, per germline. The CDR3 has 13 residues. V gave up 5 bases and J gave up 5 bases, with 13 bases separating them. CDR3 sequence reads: CASSSDTGHEQYF. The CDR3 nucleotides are TGTGCCAGCAGTTCCGACACAGGACACGAGCAGTACTTC.

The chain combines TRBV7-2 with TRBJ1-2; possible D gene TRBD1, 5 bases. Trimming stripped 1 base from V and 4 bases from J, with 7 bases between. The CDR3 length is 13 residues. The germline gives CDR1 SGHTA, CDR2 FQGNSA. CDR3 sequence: CASSLEGTYGYTF. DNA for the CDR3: TGTGCCAGCAGCTTAGAAGGGACCTATGGCTACACCTTC. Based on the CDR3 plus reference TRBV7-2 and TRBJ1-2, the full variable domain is GAGVSQSPSNKVTEKGKDVELRCDPISGHTALYWYRQSLGQGLEFLIYFQGNSAPDKSGLPSDRFSAERTGGSVSTLTIQRTQQEDSAVYLCASSLEGTYGYTFGSGTRLTVV.

As DNA, the CDR3 is TGCGCCAGCAGCTTGGAACTAGCGGGGGTAGAGACCCAGTACTTC. This gives the protein CASSLELAGVETQYF. The chain links TRBV5-1 to TRBJ2-5; 11 bases agree with TRBD2. The CDR3 is 15 residues long. V shed 0 bases, J shed 4 bases, and the junction held 2 bases outside the gene matches. Germline V gene lookup returns CDR1 SGHRS and CDR2 YFSETQ. Based on the CDR3 plus reference TRBV5-1 and TRBJ2-5, the full variable domain is KAGVTQTPRYLIKTRGQQVTLSCSPISGHRSVSWYQQTPGQGLQFLFEYFSETQRNKGNFPGRFSGRQFSNSRSEMNVSTLELGDSALYLCASSLELAGVETQYFGPGTRLLVL.

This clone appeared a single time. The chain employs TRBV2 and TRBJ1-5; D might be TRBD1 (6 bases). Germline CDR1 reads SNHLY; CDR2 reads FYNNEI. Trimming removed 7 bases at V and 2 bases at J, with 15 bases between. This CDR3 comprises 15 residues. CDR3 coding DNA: TGTGCCAGCAACCTACAGGGTGGTGGCAATCAGCCCCAGCATTTT. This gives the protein CASNLQGGGNQPQHF.

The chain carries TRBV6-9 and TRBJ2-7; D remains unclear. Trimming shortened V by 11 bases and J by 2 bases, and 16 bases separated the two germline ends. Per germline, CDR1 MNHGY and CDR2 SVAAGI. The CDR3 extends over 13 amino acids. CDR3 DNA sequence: TGTGCCCCCTACGTTTTTTTTACCTACGAGCAGTACTTC. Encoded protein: CAPYVFFTYEQYF.

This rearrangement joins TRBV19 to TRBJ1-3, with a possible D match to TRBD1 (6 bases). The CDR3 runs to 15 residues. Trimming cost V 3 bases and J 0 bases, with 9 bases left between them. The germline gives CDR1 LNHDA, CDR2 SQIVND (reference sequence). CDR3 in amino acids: CASSIPRGSGNTIYF. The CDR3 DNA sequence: TGTGCCAGTAGTATCCCCAGGGGCTCTGGAAACACCATATATTTT.

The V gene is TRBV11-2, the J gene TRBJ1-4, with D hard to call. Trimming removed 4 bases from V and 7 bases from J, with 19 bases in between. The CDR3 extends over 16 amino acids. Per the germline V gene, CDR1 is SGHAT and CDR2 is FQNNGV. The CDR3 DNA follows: TGTGCCAGCAGCTCCCCGTTAGAGAGGGTTGGTGAAAAACTGTTTTTT. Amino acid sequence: CASSSPLERVGEKLFF.

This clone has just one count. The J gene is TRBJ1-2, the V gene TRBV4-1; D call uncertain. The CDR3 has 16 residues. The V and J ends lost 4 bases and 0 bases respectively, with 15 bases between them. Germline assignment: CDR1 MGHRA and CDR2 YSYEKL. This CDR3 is CASSPTEAIANYGYTF. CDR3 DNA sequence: TGCGCCAGCAGCCCTACAGAGGCCATAGCTAACTATGGCTACACCTTC.

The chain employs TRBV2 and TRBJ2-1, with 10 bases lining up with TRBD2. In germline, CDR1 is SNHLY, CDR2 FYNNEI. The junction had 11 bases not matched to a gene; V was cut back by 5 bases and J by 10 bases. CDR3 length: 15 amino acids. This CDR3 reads CASSPLAGDNQEQFF. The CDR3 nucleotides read TGTGCCAGCAGTCCTCTAGCGGGGGATAACCAAGAGCAGTTCTTC.

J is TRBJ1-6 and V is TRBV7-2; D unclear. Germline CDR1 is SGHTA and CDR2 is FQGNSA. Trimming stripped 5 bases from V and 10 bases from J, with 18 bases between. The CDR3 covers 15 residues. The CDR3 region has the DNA TGTGCCAGCAGCCCACCCGGGTTCCGGCGATCACCCCTCCACTTT. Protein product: CASSPPGFRRSPLHF.

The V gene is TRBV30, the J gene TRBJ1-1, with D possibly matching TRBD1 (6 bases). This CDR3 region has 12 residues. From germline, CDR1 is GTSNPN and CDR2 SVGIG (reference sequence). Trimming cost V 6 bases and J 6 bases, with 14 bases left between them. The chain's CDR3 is CACTPGGAEAFF. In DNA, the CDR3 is TGTGCCTGTACCCCGGGGGGCGCTGAAGCTTTCTTT.

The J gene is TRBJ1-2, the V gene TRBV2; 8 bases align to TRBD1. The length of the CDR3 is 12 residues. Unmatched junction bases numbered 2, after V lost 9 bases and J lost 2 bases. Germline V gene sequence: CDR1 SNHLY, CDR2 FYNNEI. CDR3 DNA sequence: TGTGCCAGACGACAGGGGAACTATGGCTACACCTTC. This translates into CARRQGNYGYTF.

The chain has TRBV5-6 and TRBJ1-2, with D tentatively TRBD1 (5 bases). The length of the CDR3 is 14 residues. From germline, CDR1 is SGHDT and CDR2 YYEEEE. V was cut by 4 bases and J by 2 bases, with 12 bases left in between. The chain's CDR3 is CASSPLGGNYGYTF. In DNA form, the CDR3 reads TGTGCCAGCAGCCCCCTCGGGGGAAACTATGGCTACACCTTC.

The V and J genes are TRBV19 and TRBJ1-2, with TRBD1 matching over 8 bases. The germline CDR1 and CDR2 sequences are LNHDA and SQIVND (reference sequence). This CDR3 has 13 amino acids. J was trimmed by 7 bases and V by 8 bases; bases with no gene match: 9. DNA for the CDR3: TGTGCCAGTGCACTTGACAGGGGCTTTGGCTACACCTTC. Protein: CASALDRGFGYTF.